Listed here are 21 T cell receptor beta chains from one sample, sequenced in a study of neurological immune-mediated disorders. Each CDR3 protein is one row after TCRdb ran MiXCR on the 5' RACE reads. The sample yields roughly 70,000 distinct CDR3 sequences, approximately 4.1% seen once. Sequencing input: PBMCs. The source of these receptors is a man under 40 with multiple sclerosis.

This clonotype has a count of ten or more. As DNA, the CDR3 is TGCGCCAGCAGCTTGAACAGGGCCAATGAGCAGTTCTTC. Its translation: CASSLNRANEQFF. The chain has TRBV5-1 and TRBJ2-1; TRBD1 might be the D (6 bases). V dropped 1 base and J dropped 6 bases, with 8 bases sitting between them. The CDR3 has 13 amino acids. Germline CDR1 reads SGHRS; CDR2 reads YFSETQ. The entire variable domain, with the rest obtained from reference TRBV5-1 and TRBJ2-1, is as follows: KAGVTQTPRYLIKTRGQQVTLSCSPISGHRSVSWYQQTPGQGLQFLFEYFSETQRNKGNFPGRFSGRQFSNSRSEMNVSTLELGDSALYLCASSLNRANEQFFGPGTRLTVL.

This clonotype has just a few counts. V usage is TRBV5-1 and J usage is TRBJ2-1; maybe TRBD2 (6 bases). Between the trimmed V and J ends, which lost 3 bases and 10 bases, there was a span of 11 bases. The CDR3 covers 12 residues. Germline assignment: CDR1 SGHRS and CDR2 YFSETQ. The CDR3 is CASSWDSMEQFF. CDR3 DNA sequence: TGCGCCAGCAGCTGGGACTCCATGGAGCAGTTCTTC.

This clonotype was recorded many times. The CDR3 sequence is CASSQDSGDYSPLHF. The CDR3 DNA sequence: TGCGCCAGCAGCCAAGATTCTGGTGACTATTCACCCCTCCACTTT. The chain uses TRBV4-1 and TRBJ1-6; no firm D call. V was shortened by 0 bases and J by 8 bases, with 11 bases between the two germline ends. There are 15 residues in the CDR3. CDR1 is MGHRA and CDR2 is YSYEKL in the germline V gene.

This clonotype was seen ten or more times. This chain links TRBV20-1 with TRBJ1-2; D ambiguous. V lost 2 bases to trimming and J lost 5 bases, with 9 bases between them. CDR3 length equals 12 residues. CDR1 DFQATT and CDR2 SNEGSKA come from the germline V gene (reference sequence). CDR3 nucleotides: TGCAGTGCTAGAAACAGAGAGTATGGCTACACCTTC. Residues: CSARNREYGYTF.

This clonotype occurred many times. The gene calls are TRBV5-1 and TRBJ2-7; the D gene is possibly TRBD2 (5 bases). V lost 4 bases and J 0 bases, leaving 8 bases between the germline ends. The germline gives CDR1 SGHRS, CDR2 YFSETQ. The CDR3 runs to 13 residues. The CDR3: CASSDGNSYEQYF. The DNA of the CDR3 is TGCGCCAGCAGCGACGGGAACTCCTACGAGCAGTACTTC.

There are a few counts of this clonotype. The gene calls are TRBV20-1 and TRBJ1-3; a possible D gene is TRBD1 (5 bases). V lost 3 bases to trimming and J lost 0 bases, with 9 bases between them. The V gene's germline CDR1 is DFQATT and CDR2 SNEGSKA (reference sequence). This CDR3 is 14 amino acids long. The CDR3 nucleotides are TGCAGTGCTAGGCCGGACAACTCTGGAAACACCATATATTTT. Translation gives CSARPDNSGNTIYF.

This clonotype was counted ten times or more. This chain uses TRBV7-2 with TRBJ2-3, with TRBD1 matching over 7 bases. J lost 7 bases, V lost 4 bases, and 11 bases had no gene match. Per the germline V gene, CDR1 is SGHTA and CDR2 is FQGNSA. There are 15 residues in the CDR3. Here the CDR3 reads CASSSRDSFVYTQYF. Written as DNA, the CDR3 is TGTGCCAGCAGCTCCCGGGACAGTTTTGTTTATACGCAGTATTTT.

This clonotype occurred many times. Relative to the germline gene, one junction end is altered; a read error may explain this. The chain combines TRBV20-1 with TRBJ1-1; unclear D gene. Germline values: CDR1 DFQATT, CDR2 SNEGSKA (reference sequence). CDR3 length: 12 residues. Here the CDR3 reads CSGRAGGTEAFF. In nucleotides, the CDR3 is TGCAGTGGTAGAGCAGGCGGCACTGAAGCTTTCTTT.

Remarks on this clonotype: This may stem from a read error, because a much larger clone lies one nucleotide away. The chain recombines TRBV20-1 with TRBJ2-2, with D maybe TRBD2 (5 bases). The CDR3 contains 14 residues. V lost 6 bases, J lost 8 bases, and 19 bases lay in between. Germline V lookup: CDR1 DFQATT, CDR2 SNEGSKA (reference sequence). The chain's CDR3 is CSAQRGKVPGELFF. For the CDR3, the DNA is TGCAGTGCCCAGAGAGGGAAGGTGCCGGGGGAGCTGTTTTTT.

In this sample, this clonotype turned up many times. This CDR3 is CASSLQDRPGLGYTF. The DNA for the CDR3 is TGTGCCAGCAGTCTCCAGGACAGGCCAGGATTAGGCTACACCTTC. The rearrangement joins TRBV12-3 or TRBV12-4 to TRBJ1-2; 7 positions match TRBD1. V lost 5 bases, J lost 8 bases, and 14 bases stayed unmatched. CDR3 length: 15 amino acids.

Many counts were recorded for this clonotype. The rearrangement uses TRBV5-1 and TRBJ1-1; D gene unclear. CDR3 length: 13 residues. Germline CDR1 is SGHRS and CDR2 is YFSETQ. V lost 0 bases and J lost 6, with 9 bases in between. The CDR3 sequence is CASSLVPVSEAFF. The CDR3 nucleotides read TGCGCCAGCAGCTTGGTACCAGTTTCTGAAGCTTTCTTT.

This clonotype was counted ten times or more. The rearrangement joins TRBV10-3 to TRBJ1-1, with unresolved D. V gave up 0 bases and J gave up 2 bases, with 4 bases separating them. The CDR3 length is 13 residues. The germline gives CDR1 ENHRY, CDR2 SYGVKD. The CDR3, as DNA: TGTGCCATCAGTGAGTCGAGAAACACTGAAGCTTTCTTT. Amino acid sequence: CAISESRNTEAFF.

This clonotype was counted at least ten times. The rearrangement joins TRBV5-1 to TRBJ2-3; D gene uncertain. The V gene's germline CDR1 is SGHRS and CDR2 YFSETQ. CDR3 length: 13 amino acids. The germline V and J ends were trimmed by 2 bases and 6 bases, with 10 bases remaining between them. The CDR3 sequence: CASSFFIRDTQYF. CDR3 bases: TGCGCCAGCAGCTTCTTTATCCGGGATACGCAGTATTTT. Combining the CDR3 with reference TRBV5-1 and TRBJ2-3 gives the whole variable domain KAGVTQTPRYLIKTRGQQVTLSCSPISGHRSVSWYQQTPGQGLQFLFEYFSETQRNKGNFPGRFSGRQFSNSRSEMNVSTLELGDSALYLCASSFFIRDTQYFGPGTRLTVL.

This clonotype is labeled as medium-sized. The chain combines TRBV4-3 with TRBJ1-4; no clear D gene. V lost 0 bases and J 4 bases, leaving 9 bases between the germline ends. CDR1 LGHNA and CDR2 YSLEER come from the germline V gene. The length of the CDR3 is 15 residues. CDR3 nucleotide sequence: TGCGCCAGCAGCCAAGATTGGCTCAATAATGAAAAACTGTTTTTT. Translation gives CASSQDWLNNEKLFF.

This rearrangement joins TRBV6-5 to TRBJ1-5; TRBD1 matches at 9 bases. Germline CDR1 MNHEY, CDR2 SVGAGI. The CDR3 spans 14 residues. The trim removed 6 bases at V and 5 bases at J, leaving 5 bases unmatched. The CDR3 DNA is TGTGCCAGCAGCCCTACAGGGGGCTATCAGCCCCAGCATTTT. This codes for CASSPTGGYQPQHF.

The table lists this clonotype with many counts. For the CDR3, the DNA is TGTGCCAGCAGCAGAGACGGATACCAAGAGACCCAGTACTTC. This sequence encodes CASSRDGYQETQYF. V and J are TRBV7-7 and TRBJ2-5; no clear D gene. CDR1 is SSHAT, CDR2 FNYEAQ, per germline (reference sequence). CDR3 length: 14 residues. V shed 5 bases and J shed 0 bases, with 10 bases lying between them. The full variable domain, in which reference TRBV7-7 and TRBJ2-5 provide the parts outside the CDR3, is GAGVSQSPRYKVTKRGQDVTLRCDPISSHATLYWYQQALGQGPEFLTYFNYEAQPDKSGLPSDRFSAERPEGSISTLTIQRTEQRDSAMYRCASSRDGYQETQYFGPGTRLLVL.

This clonotype was found many times. This chain links TRBV20-1 with TRBJ2-5; D unresolved. The V end lost 0 bases, the J end lost 0 bases, and 14 bases lay between the germline ends. The CDR3 spans 16 residues. Per germline, CDR1 DFQATT and CDR2 SNEGSKA (reference sequence). In DNA, the CDR3 is TGCAGTGCTAGAGATTTTGCGGTAGTTGACCAAGAGACCCAGTACTTC. It yields the protein CSARDFAVVDQETQYF.

The sample holds many counts of this clonotype. CDR3 bases: TGCGCCAGCAGCCCGCTGGACTTAACCTATTCCTACGAGCAGTACTTC. It specifies CASSPLDLTYSYEQYF. This sequence joins TRBV5-1 and TRBJ2-7; TRBD2 might be the D (5 bases). V lost 4 bases and J lost 1, with 18 bases in between. Germline V gene sequence: CDR1 SGHRS, CDR2 YFSETQ. CDR3 length: 16 residues.

This clonotype came up many times. The chain links TRBV7-9 to TRBJ2-7; 8 bases fit TRBD1. This CDR3 comprises 15 residues. The germline gives CDR1 SEHNR, CDR2 FQNEAQ (reference sequence). Unmatched junction bases numbered 7, after V lost 2 bases and J lost 4 bases. The CDR3: CASSLFQGASYEQYF. Written as DNA, the CDR3 is TGTGCCAGCAGCTTATTTCAGGGGGCGAGTTACGAGCAGTACTTC.

The table lists this clonotype with many counts. The V gene is TRBV7-2, the J gene TRBJ1-2, with D unresolved. Per the germline V gene, CDR1 is SGHTA and CDR2 is FQGNSA. The CDR3 covers 15 residues. Trimming took off 1 base at V and 8 bases at J, with 17 bases between the two ends. The CDR3 nucleotides read TGTGCCAGCAGCTTAGATGAGGGTCTGCGGGGAGGCTACACCTTC. This encodes CASSLDEGLRGGYTF.

This clonotype was observed at least ten times. The V call is TRBV3-1, the J call TRBJ1-2; D gene uncertain. Deletions cut 0 bases from V and 2 bases from J, with 7 bases between. This CDR3 is built from 14 residues. Germline CDR1 reads LGHDT; CDR2 reads YNNKEL (reference sequence). As DNA, the CDR3 is TGTGCCAGCAGCCAAGAGCCGGGGAACTATGGCTACACCTTC. This gives the protein CASSQEPGNYGYTF.